Listed below are T cell receptor beta chains from one sample, sequenced in a study of cytomegalovirus exposure and HLA in healthy donors. Using immunoSEQ multiplex PCR, the repertoire was profiled, and TCRdb retains in-frame clones only, with some absent. The repertoire holds 55,000 to 80,000 clones, with 65% to 80% as singletons. Sequences were obtained from PBMCs. Receptor source: a middle-aged man in good health and CMV-seropositive. Both conserved end residues are part of each CDR3. A D gene is named only where the DNA matches it firmly. Clone sizes are given selectively: once, few, many, or a class where the clone is expanded.

>TRBD1|TRBJ1-5|TRBV11-2|.
CASSRDRGDQPQHF
TGTGCCAGCAGCCGGGACAGGGGGGATCAGCCCCAGCATTTT
>.|TRBJ1-6|TRBV30|.
CAWRPAGQSYNSPLHF
TGTGCCTGGAGGCCGGCGGGCCAGTCGTATAATTCACCCCTCCACTTT
>TRBD1|TRBJ1-1|TRBV5-1|.
CASSPRQGASTEAFF
TGCGCCAGCAGCCCACGACAGGGGGCGAGCACTGAAGCTTTCTTT
>TRBD1|TRBJ1-6|TRBV5-3|.
CARSLVRAETGGPDNSPLHF
TGTGCCAGAAGCCTAGTGCGTGCGGAGACAGGGGGCCCCGATAATTCACCCCTCCACTTT
>.|TRBJ2-7|TRBV30|.
CAWTTRGRRGDEQYF
TGTGCCTGGACAACCCGGGGGAGGCGGGGCGACGAGCAGTACTTC
>TRBD1|TRBJ1-2|TRBV29-1|.
CSVLTDRDYGYTF
TGCAGCGTTTTAACCGACAGGGACTATGGCTACACCTTC
>TRBD2|TRBJ2-5|TRBV5-1|.
CASSGTSGGIQETQYF
TGCGCCAGCAGCGGGACTAGCGGGGGGATCCAAGAGACCCAGTACTTC
>.|TRBJ2-6|TRBV7-9|.
CASSLEGSAGANVLTF
TGTGCCAGCAGCTTAGAGGGGTCAGCTGGGGCCAACGTCCTGACTTTC
>.|TRBJ2-3|TRBV4-2|.
CASSQEAVGGDTQYF
TGTGCCAGCAGCCAAGAGGCAGTGGGAGGAGATACGCAGTATTTT
>.|TRBJ1-1|TRBV7-2|.
CASSPGKVNEAFF
TGTGCCAGCAGCCCAGGGAAAGTAAATGAAGCTTTCTTT
>.|TRBJ1-5|TRBV10-2|.
CASGPSGGRRQPQHF
TGCGCCAGCGGACCCTCCGGGGGGCGGAGGCAGCCCCAGCATTTT
>.|TRBJ1-5|TRBV18|once
CASSRAGVNQPQHF
TGTGCCAGCTCACGAGCCGGGGTTAATCAGCCCCAGCATTTT
>.|TRBJ1-5|TRBV6-5|.
CASTRSRAGNQPQHF
TGTGCCAGCACGAGATCAAGGGCAGGGAATCAGCCCCAGCATTTT
>.|TRBJ2-1|TRBV7-9|.
CASSAGPFYEQFF
TGTGCCAGCAGCGCAGGGCCCTTTTATGAGCAGTTCTTC
>TRBD2|TRBJ2-3|TRBV4-1|few
CASSQDRAGRGDTQYF
TGCGCCAGCAGCCAAGATCGAGCGGGACGGGGGGATACGCAGTATTTT
>.|TRBJ1-2|TRBV5-4|.
CASSLFREILYGYTF
TGTGCCAGCAGCTTGTTTCGGGAGATCCTTTATGGCTACACCTTC
>TRBD1|TRBJ1-3|TRBV19|.
CASSIRQGGGNTIYF
TGTGCCAGTAGTATCCGACAGGGCGGTGGAAACACCATATATTTT